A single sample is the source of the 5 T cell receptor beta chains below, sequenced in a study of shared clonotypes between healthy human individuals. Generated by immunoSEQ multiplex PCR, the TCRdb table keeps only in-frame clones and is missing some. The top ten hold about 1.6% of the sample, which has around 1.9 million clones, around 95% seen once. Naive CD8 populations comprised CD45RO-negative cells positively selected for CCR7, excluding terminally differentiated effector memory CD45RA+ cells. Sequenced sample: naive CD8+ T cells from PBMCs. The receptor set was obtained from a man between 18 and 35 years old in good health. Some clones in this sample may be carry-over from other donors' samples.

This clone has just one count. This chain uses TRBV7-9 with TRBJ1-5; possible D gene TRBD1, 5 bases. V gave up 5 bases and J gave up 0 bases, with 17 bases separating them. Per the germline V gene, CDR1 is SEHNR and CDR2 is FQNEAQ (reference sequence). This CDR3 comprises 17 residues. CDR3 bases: TGTGCCAGCAGCCTGACAGATTCCCTTTATAGCAATCAGCCCCAGCATTTT. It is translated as CASSLTDSLYSNQPQHF.

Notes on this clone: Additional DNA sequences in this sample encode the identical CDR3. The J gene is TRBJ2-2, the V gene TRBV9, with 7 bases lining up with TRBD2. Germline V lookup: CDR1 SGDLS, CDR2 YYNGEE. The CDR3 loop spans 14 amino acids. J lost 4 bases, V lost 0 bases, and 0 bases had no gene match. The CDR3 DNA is TGTGCCAGCAGCGTAGGCGGGGGCACCGGGGAGCTGTTTTTT. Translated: CASSVGGGTGELFF. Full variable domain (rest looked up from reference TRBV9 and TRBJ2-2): DSGVTQTPKHLITATGQRVTLRCSPRSGDLSVYWYQQSLDQGLQFLIQYYNGEERAKGNILERFSAQQFPDLHSELNLSSLELGDSALYFCASSVGGGTGELFFGEGSRLTVL.

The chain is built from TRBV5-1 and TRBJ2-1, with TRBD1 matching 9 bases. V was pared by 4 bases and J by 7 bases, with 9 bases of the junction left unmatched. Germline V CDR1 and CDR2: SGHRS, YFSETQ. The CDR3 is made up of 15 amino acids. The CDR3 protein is CASSAGTGTRNEQFF. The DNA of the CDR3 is TGCGCCAGCAGCGCTGGGACAGGGACTCGGAATGAGCAGTTCTTC.

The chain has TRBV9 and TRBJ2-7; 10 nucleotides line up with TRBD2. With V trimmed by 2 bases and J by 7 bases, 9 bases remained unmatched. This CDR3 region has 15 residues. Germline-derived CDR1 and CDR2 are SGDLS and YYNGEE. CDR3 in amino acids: CASSVDLAGAREQYF. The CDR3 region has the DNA TGTGCCAGCAGCGTCGATCTAGCGGGAGCCCGTGAGCAGTACTTC.

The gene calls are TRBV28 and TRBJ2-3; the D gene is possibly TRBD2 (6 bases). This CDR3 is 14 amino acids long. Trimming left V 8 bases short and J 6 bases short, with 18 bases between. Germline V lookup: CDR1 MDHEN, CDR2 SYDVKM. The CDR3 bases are TGTGCCAGCCGGGATGGCCTCGGAGGGGATACGCAGTATTTT. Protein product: CASRDGLGGDTQYF.